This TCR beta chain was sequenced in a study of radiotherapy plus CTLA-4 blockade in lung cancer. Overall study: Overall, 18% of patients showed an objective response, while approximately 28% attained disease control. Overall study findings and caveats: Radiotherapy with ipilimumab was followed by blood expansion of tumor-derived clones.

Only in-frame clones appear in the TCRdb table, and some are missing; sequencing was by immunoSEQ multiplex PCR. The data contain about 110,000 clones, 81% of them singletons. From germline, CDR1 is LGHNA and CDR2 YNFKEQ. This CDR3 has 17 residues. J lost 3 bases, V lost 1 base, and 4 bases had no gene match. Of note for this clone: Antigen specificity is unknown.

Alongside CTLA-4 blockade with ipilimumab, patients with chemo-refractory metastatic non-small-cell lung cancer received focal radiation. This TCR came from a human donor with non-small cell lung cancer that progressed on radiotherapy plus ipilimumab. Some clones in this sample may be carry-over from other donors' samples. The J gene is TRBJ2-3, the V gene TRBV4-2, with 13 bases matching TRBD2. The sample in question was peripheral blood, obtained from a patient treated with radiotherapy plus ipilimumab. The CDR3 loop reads CASSQAQGLAGTDTQYF. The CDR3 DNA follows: TGTGCCAGCAGCCAAGCTCAGGGACTAGCGGGAACAGATACGCAGTATTTT.